The 6 T cell receptor beta chains given below trace back to one sample, sequenced in a study of spatial heterogeneity in lung cancer. MiXCR, applied by TCRdb to the 5' RACE reads, yields one record per CDR3 protein. Seen here are 50,000 to 65,000 distinct CDR3 sequences, roughly 6.5% observed once, and the top ten hold approximately 2.9%. Indicated time point: sample taken at primary tumor resection. Unsorted tumor, nontumor lung tissue or cryopreserved PBMC supplied the whole RNA. The material was PBMCs, obtained at surgery. The origin of the receptors is a female donor with early-stage non-small cell lung cancer.

The J gene is TRBJ1-1, the V gene TRBV6-2 or TRBV6-3; no clear D. V was shortened by 2 bases and J by 3 bases, with 4 bases between the two germline ends. Germline CDR1 is MNHEY and CDR2 is SVGEGT. The CDR3 runs to 12 residues. In nucleotides, the CDR3 is TGTGCCAGCAGTTACCTATACACTGAAGCTTTCTTT. This codes for CASSYLYTEAFF.

This clonotype was counted many times. The rearrangement uses TRBV7-9 and TRBJ2-1; D might be TRBD2 (6 bases). Looked up from germline, CDR1 is SEHNR and CDR2 is FQNEAQ (reference sequence). The CDR3 is 18 residues long. V was pared by 5 bases and J by 3 bases, with 23 bases between. DNA for the CDR3: TGTGCCAGCAGCCCAACTTTTTGGGGGGAGATAAGCTACAATGAGCAGTTCTTC. This gives the protein CASSPTFWGEISYNEQFF.

The table lists this clonotype with many counts. The rearrangement links TRBV3-1 to TRBJ2-3; possible D gene TRBD2, 6 bases. Trimming removed 5 bases from V and 4 bases from J, with 16 bases in between. Germline CDR1 and CDR2: LGHDT and YNNKEL (reference sequence). The CDR3 length is 15 residues. CDR3 protein: CASSFIPGTSDTQYF. CDR3 nucleotides: TGTGCCAGCAGCTTCATCCCGGGGACTTCAGATACGCAGTATTTT.

This clonotype occurred many times. The rearrangement uses TRBV19 and TRBJ1-1; no clear D gene. V shed 6 bases and J shed 1 base, with 9 bases lying between them. This CDR3 spans 13 amino acids. CDR1 LNHDA and CDR2 SQIVND come from the germline V gene (reference sequence). The CDR3 DNA is TGTGCCAGTAGATTCGGGAAGAACACTGAAGCTTTCTTT. Residues: CASRFGKNTEAFF. The whole variable domain, remainder taken from reference TRBV19 and TRBJ1-1, is DGGITQSPKYLFRKEGQNVTLSCEQNLNHDAMYWYRQDPGQGLRLIYYSQIVNDFQKGDIAEGYSVSREKKESFPLTVTSAQKNPTAFYLCASRFGKNTEAFFGQGTRLTVV.

This clonotype was seen repeatedly, ten times or more. The rearrangement links TRBV7-2 to TRBJ1-2; D gene unclear. CDR1 and CDR2 (germline): SGHTA, FQGNSA. V was shortened by 2 bases and J by 4 bases, with 5 bases between the two germline ends. The CDR3 has 12 residues. CDR3 in DNA: TGTGCCAGCAGCTTAACCGGCTATGGCTACACCTTC. It encodes CASSLTGYGYTF.

This clonotype was found many times. The genes are TRBV28 and TRBJ2-1; 7 nucleotides align to TRBD2. After removal of 2 bases from V and 10 bases from J, the junction contained 14 bases not matched to a gene. Germline CDR1 reads MDHEN; CDR2 reads SYDVKM. This CDR3 spans 16 amino acids. The CDR3 nucleotides are TGTGCCAGCAGTTTACCCAAATCTAGCGGACCGGGAGAGCAGTTCTTC. Translation gives CASSLPKSSGPGEQFF.